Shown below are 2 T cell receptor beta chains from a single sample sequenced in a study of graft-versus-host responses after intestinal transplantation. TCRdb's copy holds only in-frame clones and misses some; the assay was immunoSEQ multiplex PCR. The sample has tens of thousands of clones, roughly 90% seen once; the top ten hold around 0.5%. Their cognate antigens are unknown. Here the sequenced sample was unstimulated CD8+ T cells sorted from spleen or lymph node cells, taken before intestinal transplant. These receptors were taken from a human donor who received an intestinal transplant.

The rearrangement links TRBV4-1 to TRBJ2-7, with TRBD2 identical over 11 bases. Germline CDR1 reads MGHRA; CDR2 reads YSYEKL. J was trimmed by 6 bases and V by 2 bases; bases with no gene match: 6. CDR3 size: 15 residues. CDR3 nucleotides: TGCGCCAGCAGCCAACAACTAGCGGGAGAAGGCGAGCAGTACTTC. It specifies CASSQQLAGEGEQYF.

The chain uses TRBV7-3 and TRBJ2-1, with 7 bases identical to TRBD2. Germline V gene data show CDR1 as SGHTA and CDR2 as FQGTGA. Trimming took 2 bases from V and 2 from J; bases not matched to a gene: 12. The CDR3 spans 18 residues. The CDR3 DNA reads TGTGCCAGCAGCTTATTTCAATGGCGGGAGCTAACCTACAATGAGCAGTTCTTC. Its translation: CASSLFQWRELTYNEQFF.